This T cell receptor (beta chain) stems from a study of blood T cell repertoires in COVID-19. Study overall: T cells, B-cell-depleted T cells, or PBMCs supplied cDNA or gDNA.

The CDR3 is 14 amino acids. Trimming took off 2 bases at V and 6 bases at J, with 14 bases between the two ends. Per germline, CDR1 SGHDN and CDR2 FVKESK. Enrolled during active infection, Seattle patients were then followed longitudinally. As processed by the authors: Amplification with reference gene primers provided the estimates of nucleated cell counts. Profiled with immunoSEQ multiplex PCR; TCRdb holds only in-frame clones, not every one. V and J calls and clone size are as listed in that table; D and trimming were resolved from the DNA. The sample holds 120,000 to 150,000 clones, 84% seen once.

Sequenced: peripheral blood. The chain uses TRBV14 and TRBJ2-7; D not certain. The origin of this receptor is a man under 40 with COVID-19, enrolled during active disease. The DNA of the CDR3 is TGTGCCAGCAGCCAAAATACCCGGGTTGGCGAGCAGTACTTC. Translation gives CASSQNTRVGEQYF.